These T cell receptor beta chains were read from a single sample in a study of T cell responses to AZD1222 COVID-19 vaccine. Sequenced by immunoSEQ multiplex PCR; TCRdb stores in-frame clones only, minus some. The sample has more than 110,000 clones, 88% seen once. The sample in question was peripheral blood, obtained 28 days after the second AZD1222 dose. The receptors stem from an adult who received the AZD1222 COVID-19 vaccine. Both conserved end residues are part of each CDR3. A D gene is named only where the DNA matches it firmly. Expanded clones get a size class; other rows say once, few or many, or leave the size out.

j_gene	abundance	d_gene	v_gene	CDR3nt	CDR3aa
TRBJ2-5	NA	NA	TRBV19	TGTGCCAGCGGGACTCTCCAAGAGACCCAGTACTTC	CASGTLQETQYF
TRBJ2-7	NA	NA	TRBV28	TGTGCCAGCAGCTTTTCGAACGAGGCCTACGAGCAGTACTTC	CASSFSNEAYEQYF
TRBJ2-3	NA	NA	TRBV14	TGTGCCAGCAGCCAAAATGTCGGGGGTCGCACAGATACGCAGTATTTT	CASSQNVGGRTDTQYF
TRBJ1-2	NA	NA	TRBV28	TGTGCCAGCAGACTGTCCGTTAACTATGGCTACACCTTC	CASRLSVNYGYTF
TRBJ1-5	NA	NA	TRBV28	TGTGCCAGCGGGGGCAGGGAAGATCAGCCCCAGCATTTT	CASGGREDQPQHF
TRBJ2-7	NA	NA	TRBV25-1	TGTGCCAGCAGAAAGGGGGAGGGCTCCTACGAGCAGTACTTC	CASRKGEGSYEQYF
TRBJ2-7	NA	NA	TRBV27	TGTGCCAGTTCCTCAGACGCCTACGAGCAGTACTTC	CASSSDAYEQYF
TRBJ1-1	NA	TRBD1	TRBV7-3	TGTGCCAGCAGTTCAGAATACGGGACAGCCACTGAAGCTTTCTTT	CASSSEYGTATEAFF
TRBJ1-3	few	TRBD1	TRBV7-2	TGTGCCAGCAGCCCCTCCGGGACAGGGTTCTCTGGAAACACCATATATTTT	CASSPSGTGFSGNTIYF
TRBJ2-2	NA	TRBD2	TRBV18	TGTGCCAGCTCACCGTACGGGGGGACGAACACCGGGGAGCTGTTTTTT	CASSPYGGTNTGELFF
TRBJ2-7	once	TRBD2	TRBV5-1	TGCGCCAGCAGCAAAGGGACTAGCGGTCGAGGCGGGGAGCAGTACTTC	CASSKGTSGRGGEQYF
TRBJ2-7	NA	NA	TRBV11-3	TGTGCCAGCAGCCAAGGGAGTTACGAGCAGTACTTC	CASSQGSYEQYF
TRBJ2-2	once	TRBD2	TRBV19	TGTGCCAGTAGGGGCCCGGGACTAAGCCTTACCGGGGAGCTGTTTTTT	CASRGPGLSLTGELFF
TRBJ1-5	NA	NA	TRBV19	TGTGCCAGTAGTATCGGGCAGGACAATCAGCCCCAGCATTTT	CASSIGQDNQPQHF
TRBJ1-1	NA	NA	TRBV4-1	TGCGCCAGCAGCCAAGCCCCGGCAAGGGGCCCACAAAGACCTTTCTTT	CASSQAPARGPQRPFF